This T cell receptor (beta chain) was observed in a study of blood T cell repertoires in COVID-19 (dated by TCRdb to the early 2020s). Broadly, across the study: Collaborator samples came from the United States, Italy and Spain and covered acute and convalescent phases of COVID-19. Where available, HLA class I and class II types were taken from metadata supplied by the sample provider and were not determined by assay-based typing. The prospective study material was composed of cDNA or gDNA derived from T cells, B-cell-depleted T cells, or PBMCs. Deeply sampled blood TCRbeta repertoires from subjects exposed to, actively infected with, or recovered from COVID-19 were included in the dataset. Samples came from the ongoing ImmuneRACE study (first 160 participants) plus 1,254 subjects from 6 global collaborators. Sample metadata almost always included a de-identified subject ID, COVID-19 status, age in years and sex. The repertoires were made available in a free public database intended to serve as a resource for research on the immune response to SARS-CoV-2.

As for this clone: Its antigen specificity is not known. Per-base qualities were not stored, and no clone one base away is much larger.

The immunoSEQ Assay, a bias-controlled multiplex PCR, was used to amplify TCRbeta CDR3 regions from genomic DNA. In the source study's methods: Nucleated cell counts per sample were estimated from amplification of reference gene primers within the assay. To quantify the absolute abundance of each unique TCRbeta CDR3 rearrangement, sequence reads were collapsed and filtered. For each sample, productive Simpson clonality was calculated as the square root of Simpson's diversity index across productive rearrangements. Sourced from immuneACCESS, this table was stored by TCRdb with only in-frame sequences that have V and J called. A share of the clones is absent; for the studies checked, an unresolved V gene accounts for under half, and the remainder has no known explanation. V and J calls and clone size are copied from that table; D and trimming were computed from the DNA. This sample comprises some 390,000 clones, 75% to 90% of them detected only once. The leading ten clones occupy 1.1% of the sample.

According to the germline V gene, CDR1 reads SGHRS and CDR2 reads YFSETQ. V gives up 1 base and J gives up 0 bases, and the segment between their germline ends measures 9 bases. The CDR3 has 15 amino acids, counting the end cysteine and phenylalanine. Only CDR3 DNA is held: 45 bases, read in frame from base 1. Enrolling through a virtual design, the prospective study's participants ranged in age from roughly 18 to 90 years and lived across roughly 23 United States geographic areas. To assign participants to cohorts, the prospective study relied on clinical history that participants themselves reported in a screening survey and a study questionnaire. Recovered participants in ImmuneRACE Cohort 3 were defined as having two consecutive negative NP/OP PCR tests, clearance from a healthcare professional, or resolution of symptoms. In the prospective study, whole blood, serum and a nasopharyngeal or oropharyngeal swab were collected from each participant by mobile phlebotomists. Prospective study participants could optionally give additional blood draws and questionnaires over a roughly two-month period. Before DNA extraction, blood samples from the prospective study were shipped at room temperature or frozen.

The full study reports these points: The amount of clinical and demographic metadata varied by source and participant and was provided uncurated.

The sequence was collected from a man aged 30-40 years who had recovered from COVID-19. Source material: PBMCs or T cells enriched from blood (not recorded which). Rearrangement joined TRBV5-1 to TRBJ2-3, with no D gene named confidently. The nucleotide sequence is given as TGCGCCAGCAGCTTGTTACTTACTAGCACAGATACGCAGTATTTT. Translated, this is CASSLLLTSTDTQYF.